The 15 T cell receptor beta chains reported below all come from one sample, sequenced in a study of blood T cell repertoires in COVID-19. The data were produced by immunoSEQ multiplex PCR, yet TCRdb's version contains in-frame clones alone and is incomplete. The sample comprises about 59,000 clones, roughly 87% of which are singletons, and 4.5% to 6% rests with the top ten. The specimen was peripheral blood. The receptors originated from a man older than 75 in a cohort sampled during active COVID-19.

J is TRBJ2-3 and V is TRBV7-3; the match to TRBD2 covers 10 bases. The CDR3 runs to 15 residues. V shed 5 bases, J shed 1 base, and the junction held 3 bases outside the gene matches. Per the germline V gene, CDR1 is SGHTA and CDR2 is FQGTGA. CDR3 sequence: CASSTGLAGTDTQYF. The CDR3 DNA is TGTGCCAGCAGCACAGGACTAGCGGGCACAGATACGCAGTATTTT.

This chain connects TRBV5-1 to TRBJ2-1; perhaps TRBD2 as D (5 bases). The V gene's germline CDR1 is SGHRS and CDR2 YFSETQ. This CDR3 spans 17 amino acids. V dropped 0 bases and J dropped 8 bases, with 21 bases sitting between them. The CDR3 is CASSLGLWESRLDEQFF. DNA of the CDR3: TGCGCCAGCAGCTTGGGATTGTGGGAGAGTCGACTCGATGAGCAGTTCTTC.

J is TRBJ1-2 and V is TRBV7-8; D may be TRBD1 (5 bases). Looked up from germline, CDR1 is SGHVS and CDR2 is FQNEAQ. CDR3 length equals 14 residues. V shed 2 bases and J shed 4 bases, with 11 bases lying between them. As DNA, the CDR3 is TGTGCCAGCAGCTTATCGCCCGGGGGCTATGGCTACACCTTC. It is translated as CASSLSPGGYGYTF.

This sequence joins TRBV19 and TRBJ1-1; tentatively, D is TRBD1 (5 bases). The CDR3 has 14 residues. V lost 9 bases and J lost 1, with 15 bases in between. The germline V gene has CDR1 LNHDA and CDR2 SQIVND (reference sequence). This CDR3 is CASQPDMGNTEAFF. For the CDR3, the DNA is TGTGCCAGCCAACCGGACATGGGGAACACTGAAGCTTTCTTT.

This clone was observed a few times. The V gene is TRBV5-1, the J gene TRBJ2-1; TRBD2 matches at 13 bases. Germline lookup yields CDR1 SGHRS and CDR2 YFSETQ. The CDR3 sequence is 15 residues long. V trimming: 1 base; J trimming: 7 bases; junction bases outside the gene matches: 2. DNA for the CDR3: TGCGCCAGCAGCTTGACTAGCGGGGGGGTGAATGAGCAGTTCTTC. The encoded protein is CASSLTSGGVNEQFF. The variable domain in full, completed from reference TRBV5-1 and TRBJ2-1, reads KAGVTQTPRYLIKTRGQQVTLSCSPISGHRSVSWYQQTPGQGLQFLFEYFSETQRNKGNFPGRFSGRQFSNSRSEMNVSTLELGDSALYLCASSLTSGGVNEQFFGPGTRLTVL.

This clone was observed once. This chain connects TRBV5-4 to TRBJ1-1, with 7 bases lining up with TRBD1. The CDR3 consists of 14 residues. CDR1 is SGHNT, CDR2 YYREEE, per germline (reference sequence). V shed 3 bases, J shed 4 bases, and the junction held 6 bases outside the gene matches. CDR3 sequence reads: CASSYRGSGTEAFF. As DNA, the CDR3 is TGTGCCAGCAGCTACAGGGGCTCGGGCACTGAAGCTTTCTTT.

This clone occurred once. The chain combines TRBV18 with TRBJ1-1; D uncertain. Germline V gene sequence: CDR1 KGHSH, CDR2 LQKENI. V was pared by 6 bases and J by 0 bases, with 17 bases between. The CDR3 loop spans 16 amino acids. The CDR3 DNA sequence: TGTGCCAGCTCCTCATTGGCGGCTCTGGTGAACACTGAAGCTTTCTTT. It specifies CASSSLAALVNTEAFF. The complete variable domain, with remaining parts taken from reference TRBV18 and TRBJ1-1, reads NAGVMQNPRHLVRRRGQEARLRCSPMKGHSHVYWYRQLPEEGLKFMVYLQKENIIDESGMPKERFSAEFPKEGPSILRIQQVVRGDSAAYFCASSSLAALVNTEAFFGQGTRLTVV.

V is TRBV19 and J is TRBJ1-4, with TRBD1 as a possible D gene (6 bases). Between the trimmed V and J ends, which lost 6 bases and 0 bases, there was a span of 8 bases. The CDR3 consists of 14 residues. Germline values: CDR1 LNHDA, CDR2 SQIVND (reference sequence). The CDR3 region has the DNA TGTGCCAGTAGGGACAGTGCAACTAATGAAAAACTGTTTTTT. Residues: CASRDSATNEKLFF.

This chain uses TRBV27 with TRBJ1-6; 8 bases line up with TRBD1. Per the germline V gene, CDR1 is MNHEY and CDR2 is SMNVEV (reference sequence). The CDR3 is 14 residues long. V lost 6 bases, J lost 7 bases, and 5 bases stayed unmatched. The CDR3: CASSWTGSNSPLHF. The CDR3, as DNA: TGTGCCAGCAGCTGGACAGGGTCAAATTCACCCCTCCACTTT.

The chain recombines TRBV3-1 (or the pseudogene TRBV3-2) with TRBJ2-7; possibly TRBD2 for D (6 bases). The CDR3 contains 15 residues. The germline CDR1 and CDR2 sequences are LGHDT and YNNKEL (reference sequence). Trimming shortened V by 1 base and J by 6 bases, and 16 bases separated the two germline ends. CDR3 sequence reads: CASSQGTGVRGEQYF. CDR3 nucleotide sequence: TGTGCCAGCAGCCAAGGGACGGGAGTTAGGGGCGAGCAGTACTTC.

CDR3 DNA sequence: TGTGCCAGCAGTTACTCCTCCAGGGTGAAAAACATTCAGTACTTC. Translating it yields CASSYSSRVKNIQYF. This chain uses TRBV6-5 with TRBJ2-4; maybe TRBD1 (5 bases). This CDR3 comprises 15 residues. The germline V gene encodes CDR1 MNHEY and CDR2 SVGAGI. V lost 0 bases and J lost 4, with 10 bases in between.

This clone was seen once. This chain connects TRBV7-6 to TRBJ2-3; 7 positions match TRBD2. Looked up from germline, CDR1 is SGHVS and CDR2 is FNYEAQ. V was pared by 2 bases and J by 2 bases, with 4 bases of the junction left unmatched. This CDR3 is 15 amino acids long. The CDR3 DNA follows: TGTGCCAGCAGCTTAAGCGGGGTAATCACAGATACGCAGTATTTT. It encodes CASSLSGVITDTQYF.

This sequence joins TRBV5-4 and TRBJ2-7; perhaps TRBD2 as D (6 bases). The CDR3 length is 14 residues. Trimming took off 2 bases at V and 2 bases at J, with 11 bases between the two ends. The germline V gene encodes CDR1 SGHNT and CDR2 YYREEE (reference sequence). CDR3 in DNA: TGTGCCAGCAGCTTCGCGGGATCCCCCTACGAGCAGTACTTC. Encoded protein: CASSFAGSPYEQYF.

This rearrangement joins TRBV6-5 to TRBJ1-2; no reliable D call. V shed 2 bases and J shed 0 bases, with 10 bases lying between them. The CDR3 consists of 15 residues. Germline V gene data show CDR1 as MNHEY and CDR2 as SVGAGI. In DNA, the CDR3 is TGTGCCAGCAGTTACCAGACGGGAGCTAACTATGGCTACACCTTC. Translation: CASSYQTGANYGYTF.

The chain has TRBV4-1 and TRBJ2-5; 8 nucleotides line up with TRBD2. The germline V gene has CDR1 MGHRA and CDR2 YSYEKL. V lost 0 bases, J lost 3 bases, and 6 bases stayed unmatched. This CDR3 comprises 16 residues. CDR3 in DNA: TGCGCCAGCAGCCAAGATTTAGCGGGGCCCAAAGAGACCCAGTACTTC. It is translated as CASSQDLAGPKETQYF.